The clone carrying this T cell receptor (beta chain) was observed at least ten times. As yet, its antigen is unknown. This entry belongs to a study of T cell repertoires in cytomegalovirus infection. Across the whole study: As its CMV epitopes, the study selected recently identified HLA-C-restricted and well-studied HLA-B-restricted targets. Public TCR beta signatures provided an indication of both CMV infection and a matching HLA type.

Study conclusions and caveats: In two of eight donors, the top clonotype was HLA-C-restricted CMV-specific. Based on cumulative public TCR beta family frequency, carriers of CMV plus the relevant HLA were identified.

TCRdb recomputed calls from the reads with MiXCR, one row per CDR3 protein. Of roughly 990,000 distinct CDR3 sequences in the sample, roughly 31% were seen once. V lost 4 bases and J lost 3; bases outside the gene matches: 10. Germline V gene data show CDR1 as SGHVS and CDR2 as FNYEAQ. The CDR3 totals 16 residues. The specimen comprised cultured CD8+ T cells from PBMCs, sampled from culture after CMV antigen stimulation. This sequence originates from a human donor in good health (CMV status not recorded). Some clones in this sample may be carry-over from other donors' samples. The chain recombines TRBV7-6 with TRBJ1-2, with 8 bases fitting TRBD1. Here the CDR3 reads CASSSIASTGDYGYTF. CDR3 bases: TGTGCCAGCAGCTCTATTGCGTCGACAGGGGACTATGGCTACACCTTC.